This record looks at one T cell receptor beta chain sequence and its context. This entry is derived from a study of T cell responses to AZD1222 COVID-19 vaccine. Germline CDR1 and CDR2: SQVTM and ANQGSEA. The V gene lost 4 bases and the J gene lost 0 bases, with 10 bases spanning the gap. This CDR3 has 13 amino acids. TCRdb keeps only in-frame clones here, not all; method: immunoSEQ multiplex PCR. There are tens of thousands of clones in the sample; around nine tenths occur only once, and 4.5% lies in the top ten. The TCR comes from an adult in good health. The V call is TRBV29-1, the J call TRBJ2-7; D is possibly TRBD1 or TRBD2 (5 bases each). The starting material was peripheral blood, obtained on day 0 of MenACWY control vaccination. The CDR3 loop reads CSVGLGTSYEQYF. The CDR3 DNA reads as TGCAGCGTTGGGTTAGGGACCTCCTACGAGCAGTACTTC.